This T cell receptor (beta chain) stems from a study of post-analysis software for immune sequencing data. Study-wide background: Some patients lacked subtype; others had relapsing-remitting, secondary progressive or progressive-relapsing disease. Whole-study findings and limits: Five TRBV segments, TRBV5-6, TRBV5-1 and TRBV20-1 among them, were found more frequent in patients than controls.

About this clonotype itself: Antigen specificity is unknown.

TCR beta libraries were prepared from cDNA with unique molecular identifiers. Out of roughly 1 to 10 million T cells, about 460,000 cDNA molecules were generated. A single record per CDR3 protein comes from TCRdb applying MiXCR to the PCR reads. The table records about 810,000 distinct CDR3 sequences, 53% of them present only once. CDR1 and CDR2 (germline): SGHDN, FVKESK. The CDR3 loop spans 16 amino acids. J gave up 3 bases and V 4 bases, and 11 bases lay outside the gene matches. Sequenced sample: blood. This TCR was sampled from a girl under 18 with multiple sclerosis. J is TRBJ1-2 and V is TRBV14; the match to TRBD1 covers 7 bases. The CDR3 nucleotides read TGTGCCAGCAGCCGTCAAGGAGGGGGCGAGGACTATGGCTACACCTTC. Amino acid sequence: CASSRQGGGEDYGYTF.